The 25 T cell receptor beta chains below all came from one sample that was sequenced in a study of blood T cell repertoires in COVID-19 (dated by TCRdb to the early 2020s). To prepare the library, the immunoSEQ multiplex PCR assay was applied. In its TCRdb copy, this immuneACCESS table keeps in-frame sequences only and misses some clones. Where compared with another copy, unresolved V genes explain less than half of these, and the others have no known cause. In all, the sample holds tens of thousands of clones, and under 90% of those were seen once. The top ten clones comprise around 20% of the sample. Sequencing used peripheral blood. The receptor set was obtained from a human donor in a cohort sampled during active COVID-19.

The CDR3 DNA follows: TGCAGCGGACTAGCCTACGAGCAGTACTTC. The encoded protein is CSGLAYEQYF. The gene calls are TRBV20-1 and TRBJ2-7; 7 nucleotides align to TRBD2. The CDR3 is 10 amino acids. Per the germline V gene, CDR1 is DFQATT and CDR2 is SNEGSKA (reference sequence).

This rearrangement joins TRBV20-1 to TRBJ2-3, with no clear D. V was trimmed by 3 bases and J by 6 bases, leaving 13 bases between them. Germline assignment: CDR1 DFQATT and CDR2 SNEGSKA (reference sequence). This CDR3 comprises 13 residues. The CDR3 sequence: CSASFSVPDTQYF. The CDR3, as DNA: TGCAGTGCTAGTTTTTCGGTTCCCGATACGCAGTATTTT.

The J gene is TRBJ2-3, the V gene TRBV5-1; 11 nucleotides line up with TRBD2. V was clipped by 0 bases and J by 2 bases; unmatched bases: 5. CDR3 length equals 17 residues. Looked up from germline, CDR1 is SGHRS and CDR2 is YFSETQ. The CDR3 reads CASSLGGTSGVTDTQYF. Here the CDR3 DNA reads TGCGCCAGCAGCTTGGGAGGGACTAGCGGTGTCACAGATACGCAGTATTTT.

This clone occurred once. V is TRBV3-1 (or the pseudogene TRBV3-2) and J is TRBJ1-1; TRBD1 might be the D (5 bases). The V end lost 3 bases, the J end lost 3 bases, and 8 bases lay between the germline ends. CDR3 size: 13 residues. CDR1 is LGHDT, CDR2 YNNKEL, per germline (reference sequence). This CDR3 reads CASSQAGYTEAFF. CDR3 nucleotide sequence: TGTGCCAGCAGCCAGGCAGGGTACACTGAAGCTTTCTTT.

This clone was observed a single time. The genes are TRBV5-4 and TRBJ2-5; a possible D gene is TRBD2 (6 bases). CDR1 is SGHNT, CDR2 YYREEE, per germline (reference sequence). The V gene lost 4 bases and the J gene lost 4 bases, with 20 bases spanning the gap. There are 16 residues in the CDR3. CDR3 nucleotides: TGTGCCAGCAGCCCCGCCGGGGGAACGCGGACAGAGACCCAGTACTTC. Translating gives CASSPAGGTRTETQYF. The full variable domain, in which reference TRBV5-4 and TRBJ2-5 provide the parts outside the CDR3, is ETGVTQSPTHLIKTRGQQVTLRCSSQSGHNTVSWYQQALGQGPQFIFQYYREEENGRGNFPPRFSGLQFPNYSSELNVNALELDDSALYLCASSPAGGTRTETQYFGPGTRLLVL.

The V gene is TRBV5-5, the J gene TRBJ2-1; 8 bases align to TRBD1. The CDR3 has 16 residues. The V gene end was trimmed by 1 base and the J gene end by 6 bases; junction bases not matched to a gene: 9. Germline CDR1 reads SGHKS; CDR2 reads YYEKEE (reference sequence). The CDR3 DNA reads TGTGCCAGCAGCTTGAGGCAGGGGGCGGCCCTCAATGAGCAGTTCTTC. Amino acid sequence: CASSLRQGAALNEQFF.

J is TRBJ2-5 and V is TRBV7-3, with D tentatively TRBD2 (6 bases). CDR3 length: 13 residues. Trimming took 6 bases from V and 3 from J, leaving 11 bases between them. Germline V gives CDR1 SGHTA, CDR2 FQGTGA. CDR3 in amino acids: CASSARGKETQYF. CDR3 DNA sequence: TGTGCCAGCAGTGCCCGGGGGAAAGAGACCCAGTACTTC.

The chain combines TRBV28 with TRBJ1-6; 10 nucleotides match TRBD1. Germline V gene data show CDR1 as MDHEN and CDR2 as SYDVKM. The CDR3 consists of 13 residues. The J segment lost 9 bases and the V segment lost 6 bases, leaving 2 bases of the junction unmatched. The CDR3 DNA reads TGTGCCAGCAGATGGACAGGGGGTTCACCCCTCCACTTT. Translation gives CASRWTGGSPLHF.

The gene calls are TRBV7-2 and TRBJ1-2; a weak D match, TRBD1 (6 bases). Between the trimmed V and J ends, which lost 1 base and 4 bases, there was a span of 13 bases. The CDR3 sequence is 15 residues long. Germline loops: CDR1 SGHTA, CDR2 FQGNSA. For the CDR3, the DNA is TGTGCCAGCAGCTTAGAACGGGGGGCTGGCTATGGCTACACCTTC. Its protein product is CASSLERGAGYGYTF.

The rearrangement uses TRBV6-5 and TRBJ1-2, with D perhaps TRBD1 (5 bases). This CDR3 comprises 11 residues. V shed 3 bases and J shed 7 bases, with 6 bases lying between them. Germline V gives CDR1 MNHEY, CDR2 SVGAGI. CDR3 sequence: CASSYQGGYTF. CDR3 nucleotide sequence: TGTGCCAGCAGTTATCAGGGTGGCTACACCTTC.

This CDR3 reads CASSLRVENEQFF. In DNA form, the CDR3 reads TGTGCCAGCAGTTTAAGAGTAGAAAATGAGCAGTTCTTC. The chain links TRBV12-3 or TRBV12-4 to TRBJ2-1; D gene ambiguous. The CDR3 has 13 amino acids. V was cut by 2 bases and J by 7 bases, with 9 bases left in between.

This clone has just a few counts. The chain couples TRBV27 to TRBJ1-6; D is unresolved. From germline, CDR1 is MNHEY and CDR2 SMNVEV (reference sequence). V was shortened by 7 bases and J by 9 bases, with 19 bases between the two germline ends. The CDR3 is made up of 15 amino acids. The CDR3 sequence is CASTPFPLAGSPLHF. CDR3 in DNA: TGTGCCAGCACTCCCTTCCCGCTCGCAGGTTCACCCCTCCACTTT.

V is TRBV20-1 and J is TRBJ2-1, with TRBD2 matching 8 bases. The CDR3 sequence is 11 residues long. Germline loops: CDR1 DFQATT, CDR2 SNEGSKA (reference sequence). J lost 8 bases, V lost 7 bases, and 4 bases had no gene match. In DNA, the CDR3 is TGCAGTGTAGCGGGGCTAGATGAGCAGTTCTTC. Residues: CSVAGLDEQFF.

This clone was found once. The V and J genes are TRBV28 and TRBJ1-6; D perhaps matches TRBD1 (6 bases). The germline CDR1 and CDR2 sequences are MDHEN and SYDVKM. Trimming shortened V by 10 bases and J by 9 bases, and 16 bases separated the two germline ends. The CDR3 consists of 13 residues. This CDR3 is CATKQGPSSPLHF. The CDR3 DNA sequence: TGTGCCACTAAACAGGGCCCGTCTTCACCCCTCCACTTT.

This sequence joins TRBV10-3 and TRBJ2-2; no clear D gene. This CDR3 has 15 amino acids. Germline V CDR1 and CDR2: ENHRY, SYGVKD. The V and J ends lost 1 base and 1 base respectively, with 7 bases between them. The CDR3 region is CAISEWAGNTGELFF. The CDR3 DNA reads as TGTGCCATCAGTGAGTGGGCAGGGAACACCGGGGAGCTGTTTTTT.

The V and J genes are TRBV5-6 and TRBJ2-5; 7 bases are a match to TRBD1. Trimming removed 1 base from V and 7 bases from J; junction bases left unmatched: 10. Germline CDR1 is SGHDT and CDR2 is YYEEEE. The CDR3 contains 15 residues. DNA for the CDR3: TGTGCCAGCAGCTTGAGTCGACAGGGAGTGGTGACCCAGTACTTC. Translation gives CASSLSRQGVVTQYF.

This chain uses TRBV5-1 with TRBJ2-3, with 13 bases aligning to TRBD2. Germline CDR1 reads SGHRS; CDR2 reads YFSETQ. V trimming: 4 bases; J trimming: 2 bases; junction bases outside the gene matches: 7. The CDR3 is made up of 17 amino acids. The CDR3 loop reads CASSQGTSGTITDTQYF. In DNA, the CDR3 is TGCGCCAGCAGCCAAGGGACTAGCGGGACTATCACAGATACGCAGTATTTT.

The V gene is TRBV29-1, the J gene TRBJ2-2, with D unclear. Per the germline V gene, CDR1 is SQVTM and CDR2 is ANQGSEA. Trimming pared 5 bases from V and 0 bases from J, leaving 10 bases between. The CDR3 is made up of 14 amino acids. The CDR3 nucleotides are TGCAGCGTTTTTGGTGCGGCGAACACCGGGGAGCTGTTTTTT. It codes for CSVFGAANTGELFF.

The chain uses TRBV5-1 and TRBJ1-1; D is ambiguous. Germline V gives CDR1 SGHRS, CDR2 YFSETQ. V lost 0 bases to trimming and J lost 2 bases, with 11 bases between them. The CDR3 is 15 amino acids. The CDR3 nucleotides are TGCGCCAGCAGCTTGGCCGAACAGCTCAACACTGAAGCTTTCTTT. Translated: CASSLAEQLNTEAFF.

The V gene is TRBV5-6, the J gene TRBJ1-4; possible D gene TRBD1, 6 bases. The V end lost 2 bases, the J end lost 4 bases, and 15 bases lay between the germline ends. The CDR3 runs 16 residues. In germline, CDR1 is SGHDT, CDR2 YYEEEE. CDR3 residues: CASSLGGQGDNEKLFF. The CDR3 DNA follows: TGTGCCAGCAGCTTAGGGGGTCAGGGCGATAATGAAAAACTGTTTTTT.

The chain joins TRBV6-5 to TRBJ1-1, with D uncertain. CDR3 length: 14 amino acids. Per the germline V gene, CDR1 is MNHEY and CDR2 is SVGAGI. The V end was cut by 2 bases, the J end by 2 bases, with 9 bases between. This chain's CDR3 is CASSYNRVNTEAFF. CDR3 DNA sequence: TGTGCCAGCAGTTACAATCGGGTCAACACTGAAGCTTTCTTT.

This chain connects TRBV5-1 to TRBJ2-1; D unresolved. Germline V CDR1 and CDR2: SGHRS, YFSETQ. Trimming removed 3 bases from V and 7 bases from J, with 14 bases in between. The CDR3 runs 14 residues. CDR3 sequence reads: CASSYQSTGNEQFF. CDR3 bases: TGCGCCAGCAGCTACCAATCGACTGGAAATGAGCAGTTCTTC. Full variable domain (remainder filled in from reference TRBV5-1 and TRBJ2-1): KAGVTQTPRYLIKTRGQQVTLSCSPISGHRSVSWYQQTPGQGLQFLFEYFSETQRNKGNFPGRFSGRQFSNSRSEMNVSTLELGDSALYLCASSYQSTGNEQFFGPGTRLTVL.

This chain uses TRBV19 with TRBJ2-7, with TRBD2 matching over 7 bases. Losses at the gene ends were 1 base for V and 7 bases for J; bases not matched to a gene: 7. Germline CDR1 reads LNHDA; CDR2 reads SQIVND (reference sequence). The CDR3 is 14 amino acids. CDR3 sequence reads: CASSIAGGAGEQYF. In nucleotides, the CDR3 is TGTGCCAGTAGTATAGCGGGAGGCGCCGGTGAGCAGTACTTC.

The chain has TRBV3-1 (or the pseudogene TRBV3-2) and TRBJ1-2; 11 nucleotides agree with TRBD1. With V trimmed by 0 bases and J by 8 bases, 2 bases remained unmatched. The CDR3 is 14 amino acids. The V gene's germline CDR1 is LGHDT and CDR2 YNNKEL (reference sequence). The CDR3 is CASSQEGTGGGYTF. CDR3 sequence (DNA): TGTGCCAGCAGCCAAGAGGGGACAGGGGGAGGCTACACCTTC.

The chain links TRBV30 to TRBJ1-5; a weak D match, TRBD1 (5 bases). Germline V gene data show CDR1 as GTSNPN and CDR2 as SVGIG (reference sequence). CDR3 length: 13 residues. V lost 6 bases, J lost 4 bases, and 13 bases lay in between. The CDR3 nucleotides read TGTGCCTGCTATTGGCAGGGTAATCAGCCCCAGCATTTT. Its translation: CACYWQGNQPQHF.